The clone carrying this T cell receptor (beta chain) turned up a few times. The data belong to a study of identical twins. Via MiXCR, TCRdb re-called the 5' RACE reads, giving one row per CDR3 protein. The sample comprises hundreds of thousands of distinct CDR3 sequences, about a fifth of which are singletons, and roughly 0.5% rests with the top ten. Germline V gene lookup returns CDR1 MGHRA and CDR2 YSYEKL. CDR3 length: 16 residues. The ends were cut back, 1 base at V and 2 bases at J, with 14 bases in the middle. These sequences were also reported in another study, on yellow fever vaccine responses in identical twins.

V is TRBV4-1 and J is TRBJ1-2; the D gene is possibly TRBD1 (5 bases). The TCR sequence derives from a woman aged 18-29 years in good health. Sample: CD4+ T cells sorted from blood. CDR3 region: CASSQGRDRSNYGYTF. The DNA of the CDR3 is TGCGCCAGCAGCCAAGGTCGAGACAGATCAAACTATGGCTACACCTTC.